Detailed here is one T cell receptor beta chain. The antigen is undetermined. TCRdb's copy holds only in-frame clones and misses some; the assay was immunoSEQ multiplex PCR. This table has 78,000 or so clones, 96% appearing once. Resections from corrective heart surgery supplied the thymus tissue. Each of the donors was a healthy Finnish infant who was undergoing open corrective cardiac surgery for congenital heart defects. Unmatched junction bases numbered 12, after V lost 8 bases and J lost 0 bases. Germline CDR1 KGHSH, CDR2 LQKENI. The CDR3 has 17 residues. The data stem from a study of human thymus T cells. Study findings and constraints: Related studies noted strongly shared thymic repertoires across unrelated people. Across thymic and blood repertoires, the usage of V and J genes appeared to be biased.

Sequenced material: thymus tissue. V usage is TRBV18 and J usage is TRBJ2-7; TRBD1 agrees at 11 bases. This receptor was obtained from a boy younger than two with a congenital heart defect but otherwise immunologically healthy. The CDR3 sequence: CASHTAGQGVSSYEQYF. In DNA, the CDR3 is TGTGCCAGCCACACAGCGGGACAGGGGGTAAGCTCCTACGAGCAGTACTTC.